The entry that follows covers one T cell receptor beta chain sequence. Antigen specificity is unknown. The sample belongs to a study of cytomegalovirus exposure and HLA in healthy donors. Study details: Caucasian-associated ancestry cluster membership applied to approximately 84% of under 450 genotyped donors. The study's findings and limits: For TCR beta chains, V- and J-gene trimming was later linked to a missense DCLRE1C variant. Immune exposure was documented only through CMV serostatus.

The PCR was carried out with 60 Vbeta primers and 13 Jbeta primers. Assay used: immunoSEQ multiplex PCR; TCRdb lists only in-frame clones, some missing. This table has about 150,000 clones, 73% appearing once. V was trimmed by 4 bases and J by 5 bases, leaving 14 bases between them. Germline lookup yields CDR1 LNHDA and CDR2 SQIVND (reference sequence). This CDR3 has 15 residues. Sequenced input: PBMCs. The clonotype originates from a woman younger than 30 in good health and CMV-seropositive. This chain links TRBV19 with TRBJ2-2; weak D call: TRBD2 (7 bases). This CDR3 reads CASSTGGRWTGELFF. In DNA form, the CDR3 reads TGTGCCAGTAGTACCGGGGGGCGATGGACCGGGGAGCTGTTTTTT.